This entry is about one T cell receptor (beta chain). This sample was taken from a study of blood T cell repertoires in COVID-19. Looking at the study overall: The United States, Italy and Spain supplied acute and convalescent COVID-19 samples.

Seattle-derived patients entered the study during active infection and were followed longitudinally. Assay used: immunoSEQ multiplex PCR; TCRdb lists only in-frame clones, some missing. The sample lists 75,000 to 95,000 clones, roughly 87% occurring once. This CDR3 contains 14 residues. Trimming at V came to 4 bases and at J to 1 base, leaving 1 base not matched to a gene. Germline CDR1 SEHNR, CDR2 FQNEAQ (reference sequence). The material sequenced was peripheral blood. V usage is TRBV7-9 and J usage is TRBJ1-5; 7 nucleotides line up with TRBD1. The TCR was taken from a woman aged 55 to 70 with COVID-19, enrolled during active disease. This CDR3 reads CASSSGGSNQPQHF. CDR3 nucleotide sequence: TGTGCCAGCAGCTCAGGGGGAAGCAATCAGCCCCAGCATTTT. The complete variable domain, with remaining parts taken from reference TRBV7-9 and TRBJ1-5, reads DTGVSQNPRHKITKRGQNVTFRCDPISEHNRLYWYRQTLGQGPEFLTYFQNEAQLEKSRLLSDRFSAERPKGSFSTLEIQRTEQGDSAMYLCASSSGGSNQPQHFGDGTRLSIL.